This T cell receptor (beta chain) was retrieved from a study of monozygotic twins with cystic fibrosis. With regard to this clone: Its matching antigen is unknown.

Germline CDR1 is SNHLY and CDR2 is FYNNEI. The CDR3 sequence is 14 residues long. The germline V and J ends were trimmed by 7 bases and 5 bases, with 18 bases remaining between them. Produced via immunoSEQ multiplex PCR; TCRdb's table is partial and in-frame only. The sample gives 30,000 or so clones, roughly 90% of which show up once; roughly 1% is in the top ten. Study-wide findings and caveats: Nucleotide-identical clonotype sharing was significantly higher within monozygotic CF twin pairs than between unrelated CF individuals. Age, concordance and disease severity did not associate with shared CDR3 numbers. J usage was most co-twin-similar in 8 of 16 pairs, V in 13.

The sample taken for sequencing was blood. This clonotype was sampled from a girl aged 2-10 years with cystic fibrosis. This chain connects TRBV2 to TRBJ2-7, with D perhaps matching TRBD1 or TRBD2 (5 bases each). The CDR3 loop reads CASTLTGGVHEQYF. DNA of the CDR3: TGTGCCAGCACCTTGACTGGGGGTGTCCACGAGCAGTACTTC.